The 15 T cell receptor beta chains reported below all come from one sample, sequenced in a study of radiotherapy plus CTLA-4 blockade in lung cancer. Generated by immunoSEQ multiplex PCR, the TCRdb table keeps only in-frame clones and is missing some. The table lists roughly 85,000 clones, around 90% of them singletons. The specimen was peripheral blood, collected from a patient treated with radiotherapy plus ipilimumab. These receptors came from a human donor with non-small cell lung cancer that progressed on radiotherapy plus ipilimumab.

This chain links TRBV11-3 with TRBJ1-1; D possibly corresponds to TRBD1 (6 bases). This CDR3 is 15 amino acids long. V was cut by 5 bases and J by 4 bases, with 17 bases left in between. CDR1 is SGHNT, CDR2 YENEEA, per germline. CDR3 nucleotide sequence: TGTGCCAGCAGCACAATACAGGGATGGGGCACTGAAGCTTTCTTT. Its translation: CASSTIQGWGTEAFF.

This clone was detected only a few times. The J gene is TRBJ2-5, the V gene TRBV18; 7 bases agree with TRBD2. Unmatched junction bases numbered 6, after V lost 3 bases and J lost 5 bases. The V gene's germline CDR1 is KGHSH and CDR2 LQKENI. This CDR3 contains 14 residues. Here the CDR3 reads CASSPLAVSETQYF. The CDR3 nucleotides read TGTGCCAGCTCACCCCTAGCGGTCAGTGAGACCCAGTACTTC.

V usage is TRBV4-3 and J usage is TRBJ1-4; TRBD1 agrees at 9 bases. Germline trimming cut 0 bases from V and 8 bases from J; bases unmatched to any gene: 10. In germline, CDR1 is LGHNA, CDR2 YSLEER. The CDR3 totals 17 residues. The chain's CDR3 is CASSQDLRGQGGEKLFF. The CDR3 DNA reads TGCGCCAGCAGCCAAGATTTGAGGGGACAGGGAGGAGAAAAACTGTTTTTT.

The chain is built from TRBV29-1 and TRBJ1-1; D not resolved. Between the trimmed V and J ends, which lost 3 bases and 0 bases, there was a span of 8 bases. This CDR3 is built from 13 residues. CDR1 is SQVTM, CDR2 ANQGSEA, per germline. The CDR3 nucleotides read TGCAGCGTTGAGGCCGGTATGAACACTGAAGCTTTCTTT. Encoded protein: CSVEAGMNTEAFF. The full variable domain, completed using reference TRBV29-1 and TRBJ1-1, is SAVISQKPSRDICQRGTSLTIQCQVDSQVTMMFWYRQQPGQSLTLIATANQGSEATYESGFVIDKFPISRPNLTFSTLTVSNMSPEDSSIYLCSVEAGMNTEAFFGQGTRLTVV.

The rearrangement links TRBV2 to TRBJ1-3; D not certain. The germline gives CDR1 SNHLY, CDR2 FYNNEI. V gave up 6 bases and J gave up 0 bases, with 9 bases separating them. The CDR3 has 14 residues. The CDR3, as DNA: TGTGCCAGCAGGGGCGCCAGCTCTGGAAACACCATATATTTT. Residues: CASRGASSGNTIYF.

The rearrangement links TRBV7-9 to TRBJ2-3; D is perhaps TRBD2 (6 bases). There are 15 residues in the CDR3. Germline CDR1 reads SEHNR; CDR2 reads FQNEAQ (reference sequence). Trimming removed 2 bases at V and 0 bases at J, with 9 bases between. CDR3 sequence (DNA): TGTGCCAGCAGCTTAACGAGCGGGAGCACAGATACGCAGTATTTT. Protein: CASSLTSGSTDTQYF.

V usage is TRBV21-1 and J usage is TRBJ2-5; the tabulated D call, TRBD2, remains unverified against the DNA. TRBV21-1 is termed a pseudogene. The CDR3 is made up of 17 amino acids. CDR3 loop: CASSAPGAGGRGETQYF. CDR3 bases: TGTGCCAGCAGCGCCCCTGGAGCGGGAGGGCGGGGTGAGACCCAGTACTTC.

This chain joins TRBV10-3 and TRBJ2-5; D unresolved. Germline loops: CDR1 ENHRY, CDR2 SYGVKD. Deletions cut 4 bases from V and 2 bases from J, with 8 bases between. This CDR3 spans 13 amino acids. The CDR3 DNA sequence: TGTGCCATCAGTGCAGGTGGGCAAGAGACCCAGTACTTC. Translated: CAISAGGQETQYF.

This clone was observed a single time. The gene calls are TRBV5-1 and TRBJ2-2, with 7 bases aligning to TRBD1. Per germline, CDR1 SGHRS and CDR2 YFSETQ. V was pared by 4 bases and J by 3 bases, with 9 bases of the junction left unmatched. The CDR3 is made up of 16 amino acids. CDR3 in DNA: TGCGCCAGCAGCCGACAGGGAAAGTCGGACACCGGGGAGCTGTTTTTT. This gives the protein CASSRQGKSDTGELFF.

The chain couples TRBV30 to TRBJ1-1; D is unresolved. The germline V gene has CDR1 GTSNPN and CDR2 SVGIG (reference sequence). Trimming left V 0 bases short and J 5 bases short, with 10 bases between. The CDR3 covers 13 residues. The CDR3 sequence is CAWSVTWRTEAFF. In DNA form, the CDR3 reads TGTGCCTGGAGTGTCACTTGGAGAACTGAAGCTTTCTTT.

The chain's CDR3 is CASSYSRGPGEKLFF. CDR3 DNA: TGTGCCAGCAGTTACTCTCGGGGGCCGGGTGAAAAACTGTTTTTT. The gene calls are TRBV6-6 and TRBJ1-4; the D gene is possibly TRBD1 (6 bases). Trimming stripped 0 bases from V and 7 bases from J, with 12 bases between. Germline CDR1 is MNHNY and CDR2 is SVGAGI (reference sequence). CDR3 length: 15 amino acids.

This clone turned up a few times. This chain links TRBV5-6 with TRBJ1-1; D is unclear. This CDR3 comprises 14 residues. CDR1 and CDR2 (germline): SGHDT, YYEEEE. V lost 2 bases, J lost 0 bases, and 8 bases lay in between. The CDR3 DNA reads as TGTGCCAGCAGCTTCCAGTGGGTGAACACTGAAGCTTTCTTT. The encoded protein is CASSFQWVNTEAFF.

The J gene is TRBJ2-5, the V gene TRBV9; a possible D gene is TRBD2 (5 bases). Per the germline V gene, CDR1 is SGDLS and CDR2 is YYNGEE. This CDR3 is built from 15 residues. V lost 0 bases, J lost 5 bases, and 14 bases lay in between. The CDR3 here is CASSVGSLADETQYF. CDR3 sequence (DNA): TGTGCCAGCAGCGTAGGGAGTCTAGCTGACGAGACCCAGTACTTC.

The rearrangement joins TRBV10-3 to TRBJ2-5; no reliable D call. CDR1 is ENHRY and CDR2 is SYGVKD in the germline V gene. The CDR3 consists of 11 residues. The V end was cut by 6 bases, the J end by 0 bases, with 2 bases between. CDR3 DNA: TGTGCCATCAGGAACCAAGAGACCCAGTACTTC. It translates to CAIRNQETQYF.

The chain uses TRBV9 and TRBJ2-7, with D hard to call. Germline loops: CDR1 SGDLS, CDR2 YYNGEE. The CDR3 length is 14 residues. Trimming pared 0 bases from V and 2 bases from J, leaving 9 bases between. The CDR3 protein is CASSVGLNPYEQYF. CDR3 nucleotides: TGTGCCAGCAGCGTAGGGCTCAACCCCTACGAGCAGTACTTC.